This TCR beta chain stems from a study of blood T cell repertoires in COVID-19. Per the original methods: Reference gene primer amplification in the assay estimated nucleated cell counts. Sequenced by immunoSEQ multiplex PCR; TCRdb stores in-frame clones only, minus some. Clonal size and the V and J genes are those of that table, whereas D and trimming came from the DNA. Among approximately 300,000 clones listed, 85% were seen once. A case of COVID-19 had been met by exposed participants within 2 weeks before study entry. This CDR3 is 16 amino acids long. CDR1 is MNHEY and CDR2 is SVGAGI in the germline V gene. V was shortened by 3 bases and J by 1 base, with 14 bases between the two germline ends.

Sequenced input: PBMCs or T cells enriched from blood (not recorded which). This chain uses TRBV6-5 with TRBJ2-3; a possible D gene is TRBD2 (7 bases). This clonotype originated in a woman aged 30 to 39 who had been exposed to COVID-19. DNA of the CDR3: TGTGCCAGCAGTTATAGTGGGGGGGCCGGCACAGATACGCAGTATTTT. Translated: CASSYSGGAGTDTQYF.